What follows are 2 T cell receptor beta chains derived from one specimen sequenced in a study of T cell clonotyping in hematopoietic cell transplantation. The table came from immunoSEQ multiplex PCR; TCRdb's copy has only in-frame clones and leaves some out. The sample yields 15,000 to 20,000 clones, 70% to 85% seen once. Sequencing was done on a sample of peripheral blood mononuclear cells. The receptors originated from a man aged 60 to 75 in good health. Some clones in this sample may be carry-over from other donors' samples.

The chain joins TRBV5-1 to TRBJ2-7, with TRBD1 matching over 7 bases. V gave up 2 bases and J gave up 2 bases; unmatched junction bases: 13. The CDR3 contains 17 residues. Per the germline V gene, CDR1 is SGHRS and CDR2 is YFSETQ. The CDR3 here is CASSFRVARGQTYEQYF. The CDR3 DNA reads TGCGCCAGCAGCTTTCGTGTCGCCCGGGGACAGACCTACGAGCAGTACTTC.

V usage is TRBV27 and J usage is TRBJ1-2; tentatively, D is TRBD1 (6 bases). Germline V gene data show CDR1 as MNHEY and CDR2 as SMNVEV (reference sequence). V gave up 4 bases and J gave up 4 bases, with 13 bases separating them. The CDR3 length is 14 residues. The CDR3 DNA reads TGTGCCAGCAGTTCGACTACAGGGTTCTATGGCTACACCTTC. Protein: CASSSTTGFYGYTF.